The clone carrying this T cell receptor beta chain was detected only a few times. Its antigen is currently unknown. The entry originates in a study of beta chain features in type 1 diabetes. Study observations and caveats: Any role of HLA type in TCRB rearrangement remained unresolved here. People with Type 1 diabetes carried modestly yet significantly shorter TCRB CDR3s in all four CD4+ subsets.

Investigators reverse transcribed all isolated RNA, so they sequenced expressed TCRB transcripts. Some clones are missing from TCRdb's copy, which holds only in-frame ones; the method was immunoSEQ multiplex PCR. The table shows 970,000 or so clones, with 15% to 20% occurring only once. CDR3 length equals 15 residues. The V gene's germline CDR1 is SGHTA and CDR2 FQGNSA. Trimming shortened V by 0 bases and J by 4 bases, and 12 bases separated the two germline ends. The chain joins TRBV7-2 to TRBJ2-5; a weak D match, TRBD2 (6 bases). The sequenced material came from naive CD4+ T cells from blood. The receptor comes from a woman between 18 and 29 years old in good health. CDR3 sequence: CASSLAGGSRETQYF. CDR3 DNA: TGTGCCAGCAGCTTAGCGGGAGGTTCCAGAGAGACCCAGTACTTC.